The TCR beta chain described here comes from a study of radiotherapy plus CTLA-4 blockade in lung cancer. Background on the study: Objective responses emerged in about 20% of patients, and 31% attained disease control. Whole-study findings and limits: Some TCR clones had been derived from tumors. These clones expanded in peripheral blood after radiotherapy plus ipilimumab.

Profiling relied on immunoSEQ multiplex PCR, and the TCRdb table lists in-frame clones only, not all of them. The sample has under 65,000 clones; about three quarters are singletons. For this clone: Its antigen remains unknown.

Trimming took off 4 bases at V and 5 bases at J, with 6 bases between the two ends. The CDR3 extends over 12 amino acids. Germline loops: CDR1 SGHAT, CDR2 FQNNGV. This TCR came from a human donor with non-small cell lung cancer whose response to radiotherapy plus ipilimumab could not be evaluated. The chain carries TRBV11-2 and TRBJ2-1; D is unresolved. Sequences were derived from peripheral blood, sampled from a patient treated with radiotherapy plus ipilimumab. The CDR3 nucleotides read TGTGCCAGCAGCTCGGTGAACAATGAGCAGTTCTTC. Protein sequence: CASSSVNNEQFF.